A selection of T cell receptor beta chains follows, all from one sample in a study of T cell responses to AZD1222 COVID-19 vaccine. Method: immunoSEQ multiplex PCR; TCRdb's copy keeps in-frame clones and lacks some. The sample lists some 170,000 clones; over 85% were seen once. Sequenced here: peripheral blood, sampled 28 days after the second dose of the MenACWY control vaccine. The receptors shown here come from an adult who received the MenACWY meningococcal vaccine as a control. Both conserved end residues are part of each CDR3. D genes are given only for firm matches. Only part of the rows carry a size: once, few, many, or a class if the clone is expanded.

- TRBJ2-5 TRBV7-8 - CASSFGRQETQYF TGTGCCAGCAGCTTCGGCAGACAAGAGACCCAGTACTTC
- TRBJ2-1 TRBV29-1 - CSAGDTGSYNEQFF TGCAGCGCCGGGGACACCGGTTCCTACAATGAGCAGTTCTTC
- TRBJ1-2 TRBV18 - CASSPLTEGYTF TGTGCCAGCTCACCATTAACAGAGGGCTACACCTTC
- TRBJ1-4 TRBV4-3 - CASSQRGMGANLLSEKLFF TGCGCCAGCAGCCAGAGGGGTATGGGGGCAAATTTACTAAGTGAAAAACTGTTTTTT
- TRBJ1-4 TRBV15 - CATSGLRNSGEKLFF TGTGCCACCAGCGGCCTCCGGAATAGTGGTGAAAAACTGTTTTTT
TRBD2 TRBJ2-7 TRBV6-5 - CASSSLARVASYEQYF TGTGCCAGCAGTTCACTAGCGAGGGTGGCATCCTACGAGCAGTACTTC
TRBD1 TRBJ1-5 TRBV2 once CASSEFGTGNQPQHF TGTGCCAGCAGTGAATTCGGGACAGGCAATCAGCCCCAGCATTTT
- TRBJ1-6 TRBV6-5 once CASQTELYNSPLHF TGTGCCAGCCAGACAGAGCTTTATAATTCACCCCTCCACTTT
- TRBJ1-5 TRBV19 - CASGTLSNQPQHF TGTGCCAGTGGGACATTGAGCAATCAGCCCCAGCATTTT
- TRBJ2-5 TRBV5-4 - CASSFGTSETQYF TGTGCCAGCAGCTTTGGTACATCAGAGACCCAGTACTTC
- TRBJ1-1 TRBV2 - CASRSEGIMNTEAFF TGTGCCAGTAGAAGTGAAGGCATAATGAACACTGAAGCTTTCTTT
- TRBJ1-1 TRBV6-5 - CASSSNTGTEAFF TGTGCCAGCAGTTCCAACACAGGCACTGAAGCTTTCTTT
TRBD1 TRBJ1-6 TRBV5-6 once CASSLPGGNNSPLHF TGTGCCAGCAGCTTACCAGGGGGAAATAATTCACCCCTCCACTTT
- TRBJ1-2 TRBV28 few CASSSRFYGYTF TGTGCCAGCAGTTCGCGGTTCTATGGCTACACCTTC
- TRBJ2-7 TRBV7-2 once CASSQRTFTTYEQYF TGTGCCAGCAGCCAAAGGACTTTCACCACCTACGAGCAGTACTTC
- TRBJ2-2 TRBV14 - CASSQGRYTGELFF TGTGCCAGCAGCCAAGGGAGGTACACCGGGGAGCTGTTTTTT
- TRBJ2-7 TRBV11-3 - CASSLSTGSYEQYF TGTGCCAGCAGCTTATCTACGGGCTCCTACGAGCAGTACTTC
- TRBJ1-4 TRBV2 - CASSESRSAEKLFF TGTGCCAGCAGTGAAAGTCGGTCTGCGGAAAAACTGTTTTTT
TRBD2 TRBJ2-7 TRBV28 - CASSLEGLPYEQYF TGTGCCAGCAGTTTAGAGGGACTACCCTACGAGCAGTACTTC
- TRBJ1-1 TRBV3-1/TRBV3-2 - CASSQDTPTRAFF TGTGCCAGCAGCCAAGATACACCTACGAGAGCTTTCTTT
- TRBJ1-5 TRBV5-6 once CASSLWGSNQPQHF TGTGCCAGCAGCTTGTGGGGAAGCAATCAGCCCCAGCATTTT
- TRBJ2-1 TRBV29-1 - CSVKGSSSYNEQFF TGCAGCGTGAAGGGCTCATCCTCCTACAATGAGCAGTTCTTC
- TRBJ1-2 TRBV2 - CASILRKTGLLYGYTF TGTGCCAGCATCCTAAGGAAGACAGGCTTACTATATGGCTACACCTTC
TRBD2 TRBJ2-5 TRBV3-1/TRBV3-2 - CASSRGQWRGVQETQYF TGTGCCAGCAGCCGGGGCCAGTGGCGGGGGGTCCAAGAGACCCAGTACTTC
- TRBJ2-7 TRBV6-2/TRBV6-3 - CASSYPDLAGTYEQYF TGTGCCAGCAGTTACCCGGACCTGGCGGGCACCTACGAGCAGTACTTC
TRBD1 TRBJ1-2 TRBV12-3/TRBV12-4 - CASNPTGNYGYTF TGTGCCAGCAACCCGACAGGGAACTATGGCTACACCTTC
- TRBJ1-5 TRBV6-2/TRBV6-3 - CASSDRRNQPQHF TGTGCCAGCAGTGACCGTAGGAATCAGCCCCAGCATTTT
- TRBJ1-5 TRBV2 - CASTNTGNNQPQHF TGTGCCAGCACGAACACAGGCAACAATCAGCCCCAGCATTTT
- TRBJ1-2 TRBV4-1 - CASSQGGGYGYTF TGCGCCAGCAGCCAAGGCGGAGGCTATGGCTACACCTTC
TRBD1 TRBJ1-1 TRBV3-1/TRBV3-2 once CASSPTGGNTEAFF TGTGCCAGCAGCCCGACAGGGGGGAACACTGAAGCTTTCTTT
- TRBJ1-1 TRBV11-2 - CASRGTGHTEAFF TGTGCCAGCAGAGGGACGGGGCACACTGAAGCTTTCTTT
TRBD1 TRBJ2-7 TRBV28 - CASRPPGQPFYEQYF TGTGCCAGCAGACCTCCGGGACAGCCCTTCTACGAGCAGTACTTC
- TRBJ1-5 TRBV19 - CASSIEGWQPQHF TGTGCCAGTAGTATAGAAGGGTGGCAGCCCCAGCATTTT
- TRBJ1-4 TRBV3-1/TRBV3-2 - CASSSTASEGKLFF TGTGCCAGCAGCTCGACAGCCTCGGAGGGGAAACTGTTTTTT
TRBD1 TRBJ1-2 TRBV3-1/TRBV3-2 - CASSQDLTGGSYGYTF TGTGCCAGCAGCCAAGATCTTACAGGGGGGAGTTATGGCTACACCTTC
- TRBJ2-7 TRBV6-5 - CASSDRHRSSYEQYF TGTGCCAGCAGCGACAGACATCGGAGCTCCTACGAGCAGTACTTC
TRBD1 TRBJ1-4 TRBV5-1 - CASSLKGQGGNEKLFF TGCGCCAGCAGCCTAAAAGGACAGGGAGGTAATGAAAAACTGTTTTTT
- TRBJ1-2 TRBV3-1/TRBV3-2 - CASSQAYSRLYGYTF TGTGCCAGCAGCCAAGCGTATAGCCGTCTCTATGGCTACACCTTC
- TRBJ1-2 TRBV7-8 - CASSNNGIGYTF TGTGCCAGCAGCAACAACGGTATTGGCTACACCTTC
- TRBJ2-3 TRBV7-3 - CASSLGVTTDTQYF TGTGCCAGCAGCTTAGGCGTCACCACAGATACGCAGTATTTT
- TRBJ1-3 TRBV5-1 - CASSPDSGNTIYF TGCGCCAGCAGCCCGGACAGTGGAAACACCATATATTTT
TRBD1 TRBJ1-6 TRBV6-2/TRBV6-3 - CASSWGQGRGSPLHF TGTGCCAGCAGTTGGGGACAGGGGCGAGGTTCACCCCTCCACTTT
TRBD1 TRBJ1-1 TRBV7-2 - CASSAGTANTEAFF TGTGCCAGCAGCGCGGGGACAGCGAACACTGAAGCTTTCTTT
TRBD2 TRBJ2-4 TRBV7-2 - CASSPSGGAPNIQYF TGTGCCAGCAGCCCCAGCGGGGGGGCCCCAAACATTCAGTACTTC
- TRBJ2-2 TRBV11-3 - CASSSGGTSNTGELFF TGTGCCAGCAGCTCTGGGGGGACATCGAACACCGGGGAGCTGTTTTTT
TRBD1 TRBJ1-2 TRBV7-2 - CASTRTGVDYGYTF TGTGCCAGCACTAGGACAGGGGTGGACTATGGCTACACCTTC